This T cell receptor (beta chain) came from a study of blood T cells in healthy people across ages. Primed by a sample-barcoded 5' primer and a J-beta primer mix, a second PCR proceeded for roughly 7 to 12 cycles. Tags on each cDNA molecule came from a template-switch adaptor with 12 random nucleotides. The yield of each sample was at least 2.5 million CDR3-containing paired-end reads. TCRdb reanalysed the 5' RACE reads using MiXCR and keeps one entry per CDR3 protein. Of about 640,000 distinct CDR3 sequences in the sample, under 70% were seen once. Donors gave 8.5 to 10 milliliters of peripheral blood apiece. This CDR3 region has 14 residues. Germline CDR1 is LGHDT and CDR2 is YNNKEL (reference sequence). The germline V and J ends were trimmed by 0 bases and 2 bases, with 7 bases remaining between them.

The V and J genes are TRBV3-1 and TRBJ2-5; D unresolved. The sample consisted of blood. This TCR came from a man aged 55 to 70 in good health. CDR3 amino acids: CASSQDDLQETQYF. The CDR3 coding sequence is TGTGCCAGCAGCCAAGATGACTTACAAGAGACCCAGTACTTC.